These 19 T cell receptor beta chains originate from one sample sequenced in a study of identical twins. From the 5' RACE reads, TCRdb called clonotypes with MiXCR, one entry per CDR3 protein. The sample has nearly 250,000 distinct CDR3 sequences; roughly 7% are singletons. This sample also belongs to another study, concerning yellow fever vaccine responses in identical twins.

Source material: memory (CD45RO+) T cells sorted from blood. These receptors were taken from a woman between 18 and 29 years old in good health.

This clonotype was seen many times. The genes are TRBV7-9 and TRBJ1-4, with D possibly being TRBD1 (5 bases). CDR1 is SEHNR and CDR2 is FQNEAQ in the germline V gene (reference sequence). The CDR3 is 14 residues long. V gave up 7 bases and J gave up 3 bases, with 12 bases separating them. The CDR3 bases are TGTGCCAGCACCCAGGGAGCGGCTAATGAAAAACTGTTTTTT. Protein product: CASTQGAANEKLFF.

This clonotype was observed many times. This sequence joins TRBV6-5 and TRBJ2-1; 8 positions match TRBD1. Germline loops: CDR1 MNHEY, CDR2 SVGAGI. The CDR3 loop spans 12 amino acids. Trimming removed 6 bases from V and 10 bases from J; junction bases left unmatched: 5. For the CDR3, the DNA is TGTGCCAGCAGCCGAGGGACAGGCGAGCAGTTCTTC. Residues: CASSRGTGEQFF.

This clonotype was recorded once. Here the CDR3 reads CARGPGRITYEQYV. In nucleotides, the CDR3 is TGTGCCAGGGGCCCCGGGCGGATAACCTACGAGCAGTACGTC. V and J are TRBV5-3 and TRBJ2-7, with D unresolved. TRBV5-3 carries the ORF label, with uncertain function. Trimming took 8 bases from V and 2 from J, leaving 17 bases between them. CDR3 length: 14 amino acids.

This clonotype has a handful of counts. The chain recombines TRBV20-1 with TRBJ1-1, with D uncertain. CDR1 is DFQATT, CDR2 SNEGSKA, per germline (reference sequence). The CDR3 spans 14 residues. Trimming pared 3 bases from V and 1 base from J, leaving 12 bases between. The CDR3 coding sequence is TGCAGTGCTAGGACCTGGAGGGAGAACACTGAAGCTTTCTTT. It specifies CSARTWRENTEAFF.

This clonotype appeared a few times. V gene TRBV28 combines with J gene TRBJ2-1; 7 bases match TRBD2. Germline V gene lookup returns CDR1 MDHEN and CDR2 SYDVKM. J lost 8 bases, V lost 2 bases, and 3 bases had no gene match. The CDR3 contains 13 residues. CDR3: CASSLAGAHEQFF. CDR3 nucleotide sequence: TGTGCCAGCAGTTTAGCGGGAGCCCATGAGCAGTTCTTC.

Many counts were recorded for this clonotype. The rearrangement uses TRBV5-1 and TRBJ1-2; D call uncertain. The germline V gene has CDR1 SGHRS and CDR2 YFSETQ. Between the trimmed V and J ends, which lost 4 bases and 8 bases, there was a span of 15 bases. The CDR3 runs to 13 residues. DNA of the CDR3: TGCGCCAGCAGCGTGGATATCGGGGTCGGCTACACCTTC. This codes for CASSVDIGVGYTF.

A few counts support this clonotype. The chain has TRBV5-1 and TRBJ2-1, with a tentative D call TRBD2 (6 bases). Per germline, CDR1 SGHRS and CDR2 YFSETQ. The CDR3 covers 14 residues. V lost 7 bases to trimming and J lost 9 bases, with 20 bases between them. The chain's CDR3 is CASRLGRAGGEQFF. The DNA for the CDR3 is TGCGCCAGCCGACTTGGGCGAGCCGGGGGTGAGCAGTTCTTC.

Ten or more counts support this clonotype. The CDR3 region has the DNA TGCAGCGTTGGATACGACCTTTTTAGTTCCTACAATGAGCAGTTCTTC. Protein product: CSVGYDLFSSYNEQFF. This rearrangement joins TRBV29-1 to TRBJ2-1; D call uncertain. V lost 4 bases to trimming and J lost 1 base, with 17 bases between them. From germline, CDR1 is SQVTM and CDR2 ANQGSEA. This CDR3 spans 16 amino acids.

This chain connects TRBV2 to TRBJ1-3; 8 bases are shared with TRBD1. The length of the CDR3 is 20 residues. Germline trimming cut 0 bases from V and 0 bases from J; bases unmatched to any gene: 13. Germline V lookup: CDR1 SNHLY, CDR2 FYNNEI. The DNA of the CDR3 is TGTGCCAGCAGTGAAGCCTTTCGGACAGGGCGGGGGCCCTCTGGAAACACCATATATTTT. Protein product: CASSEAFRTGRGPSGNTIYF.

Ten or more counts support this clonotype. This chain uses TRBV27 with TRBJ2-1; 7 nucleotides agree with TRBD1. This CDR3 region has 13 residues. Germline CDR1 MNHEY, CDR2 SMNVEV (reference sequence). The trim removed 6 bases at V and 4 bases at J, leaving 3 bases unmatched. CDR3 in DNA: TGTGCCAGCAGACAGGGGTCATACAATGAGCAGTTCTTC. Its translation is CASRQGSYNEQFF.

This clonotype turned up a few times. CDR3 residues: CASSPTRVTEAFF. In DNA form, the CDR3 reads TGTGCCAGCAGCCCTACCAGGGTAACTGAAGCTTTCTTT. V and J are TRBV7-2 and TRBJ1-1, with TRBD1 as a possible D gene (5 bases). The germline V and J ends were trimmed by 5 bases and 5 bases, with 12 bases remaining between them. This CDR3 spans 13 amino acids. Looked up from germline, CDR1 is SGHTA and CDR2 is FQGNSA. The variable domain in full, with the rest retrieved from reference TRBV7-2 and TRBJ1-1, is GAGVSQSPSNKVTEKGKDVELRCDPISGHTALYWYRQSLGQGLEFLIYFQGNSAPDKSGLPSDRFSAERTGGSVSTLTIQRTQQEDSAVYLCASSPTRVTEAFFGQGTRLTVV.

The sample holds many counts of this clonotype. The chain uses TRBV15 and TRBJ1-3; D is undetermined. In germline, CDR1 is LNHNV, CDR2 YYDKDF (reference sequence). Trimming pared 1 base from V and 7 bases from J, leaving 11 bases between. The CDR3 extends over 14 amino acids. In DNA, the CDR3 is TGTGCCACCAGCAGAGTGAGGTTGACGAACACCATATATTTT. Translated: CATSRVRLTNTIYF.

This clonotype was counted many times. The genes are TRBV4-1 and TRBJ2-1; TRBD2 aligns across 7 bases. This CDR3 is 16 amino acids long. Germline-derived CDR1 and CDR2 are MGHRA and YSYEKL. V was clipped by 0 bases and J by 10 bases; unmatched bases: 12. CDR3 nucleotides: TGCGCCAGCAGCCAAGAACCGGGACTACCTGCGGACGAGCAGTTCTTC. It yields the protein CASSQEPGLPADEQFF.

The V and J genes are TRBV7-9 and TRBJ2-1, with 7 bases matching TRBD2. Germline V gene lookup returns CDR1 SEHNR and CDR2 FQNEAQ (reference sequence). This CDR3 spans 16 amino acids. V was clipped by 5 bases and J by 7 bases; unmatched bases: 14. Here the CDR3 DNA reads TGTGCCAGCAGCCGCGACGAGGCGGGAGTAGGTAATGAGCAGTTCTTC. Its protein is CASSRDEAGVGNEQFF.

The chain employs TRBV15 and TRBJ2-1; 14 nucleotides align to TRBD2. The CDR3 is 20 residues long. Germline V gene data show CDR1 as LNHNV and CDR2 as YYDKDF (reference sequence). The ends lost 0 bases at V and 9 bases at J; junction bases unmatched: 16. In DNA, the CDR3 is TGTGCCACCAGCAGAGATTCAGCGGGACTAGCGGGGGCCCCTGAGGGTGAGCAGTTCTTC. This codes for CATSRDSAGLAGAPEGEQFF.

This sequence joins TRBV4-2 and TRBJ2-1; D may match TRBD1 or TRBD2 (5 bases each). The CDR3 length is 14 residues. Germline V gives CDR1 LGHNA, CDR2 YNFKEQ. V shed 1 base and J shed 3 bases, with 7 bases lying between them. The CDR3 spells CASSQGGNYNEQFF. The CDR3 nucleotides are TGTGCCAGCAGCCAAGGGGGGAACTACAATGAGCAGTTCTTC.

This clonotype was counted ten times or more. The chain joins TRBV4-1 to TRBJ2-3, with D maybe TRBD2 (5 bases). CDR1 and CDR2 (germline): MGHRA, YSYEKL. The V and J ends lost 1 base and 6 bases respectively, with 11 bases between them. The CDR3 consists of 14 residues. The CDR3 sequence is CASSQVLVPDTQYF. For the CDR3, the DNA is TGCGCCAGCAGCCAAGTACTAGTCCCTGATACGCAGTATTTT.

This clonotype was counted many times. For the CDR3, the DNA is TGTGCCAGCAGTTTATCGGATGAGCAGTTCTTC. Its translation is CASSLSDEQFF. The chain links TRBV12-3 or TRBV12-4 to TRBJ2-1; no clear D. Trimming removed 2 bases at V and 8 bases at J, with 4 bases between. This CDR3 has 11 residues.

V and J are TRBV11-2 and TRBJ1-1; no reliable D call. The CDR3 contains 13 residues. Germline V CDR1 and CDR2: SGHAT, FQNNGV. Trimming took off 6 bases at V and 5 bases at J, with 13 bases between the two ends. DNA for the CDR3: TGTGCCAGCAGTACGTATACGGGGACTGAAGCTTTCTTT. It specifies CASSTYTGTEAFF.